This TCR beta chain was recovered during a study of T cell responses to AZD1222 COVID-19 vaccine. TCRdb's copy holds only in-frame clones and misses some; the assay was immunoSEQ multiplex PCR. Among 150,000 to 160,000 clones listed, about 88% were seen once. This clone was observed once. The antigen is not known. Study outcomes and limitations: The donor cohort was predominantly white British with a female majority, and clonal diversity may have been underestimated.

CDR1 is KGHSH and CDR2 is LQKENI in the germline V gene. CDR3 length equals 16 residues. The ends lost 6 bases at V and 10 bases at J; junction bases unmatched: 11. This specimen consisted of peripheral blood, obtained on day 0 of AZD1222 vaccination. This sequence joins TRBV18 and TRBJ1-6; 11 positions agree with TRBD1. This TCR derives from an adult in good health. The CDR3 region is CASSQAPGQGDSPLHF. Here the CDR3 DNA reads TGTGCCAGCTCCCAGGCACCGGGACAGGGGGACTCACCCCTCCACTTT.